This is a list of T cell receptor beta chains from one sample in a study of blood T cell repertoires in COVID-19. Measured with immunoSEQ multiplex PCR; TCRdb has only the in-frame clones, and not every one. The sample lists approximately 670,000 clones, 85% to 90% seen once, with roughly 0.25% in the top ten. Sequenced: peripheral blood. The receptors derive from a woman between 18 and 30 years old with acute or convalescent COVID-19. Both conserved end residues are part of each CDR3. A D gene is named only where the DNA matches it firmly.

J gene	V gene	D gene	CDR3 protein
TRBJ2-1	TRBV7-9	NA	CASSPREDNEQFF
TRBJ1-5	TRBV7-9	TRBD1	CASSLGDRGLMDQPQHF
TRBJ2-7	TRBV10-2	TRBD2	CASSDSLAGGSYEQYF
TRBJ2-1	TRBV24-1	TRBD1	CATSDFSGTVNNEQFF
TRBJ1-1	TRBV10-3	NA	CAISESLSGVNTEAFF
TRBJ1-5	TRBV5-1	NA	CASSFTGTGPQHF
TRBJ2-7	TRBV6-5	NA	CASSYGWGGSDEQYF
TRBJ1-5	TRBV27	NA	CASSFGGLYQPQHF
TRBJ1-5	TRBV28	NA	CASSVTGSNQPQHF
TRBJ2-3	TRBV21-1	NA	CASGNMAGRPSDTQYF
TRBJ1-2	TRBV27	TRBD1	CASRTGANYGYTF
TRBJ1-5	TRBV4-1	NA	CASSHISSRGKGNQPQHF
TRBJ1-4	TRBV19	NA	CASSITGGTNEKLFF
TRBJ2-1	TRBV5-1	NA	CASTSGSYNEQFF
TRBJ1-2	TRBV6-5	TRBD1	CASSRGQGSNYGYTF
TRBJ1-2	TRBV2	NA	CASSLGQINYGYTF
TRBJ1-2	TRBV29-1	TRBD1	CSAEEGQDTF
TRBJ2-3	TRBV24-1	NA	CATSDLAGDLGEDTQYF
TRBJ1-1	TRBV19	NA	CASSIGFPGDTEAFF
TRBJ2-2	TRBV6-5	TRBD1	CASSYGTGQAALGLFF
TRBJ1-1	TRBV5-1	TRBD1	CASSKSHRGNTEAFF
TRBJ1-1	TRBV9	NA	CASSVVNRDNRPAFF
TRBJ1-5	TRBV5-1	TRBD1	CASSPRTGDNQPQHF
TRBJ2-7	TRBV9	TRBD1	CASSGVTGTGTPEQYF
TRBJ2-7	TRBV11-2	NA	CASSLVGGTADEQYF
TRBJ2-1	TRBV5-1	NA	CASSLSTGSLAAHEQFF
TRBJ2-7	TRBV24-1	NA	CATSDLAGLKGQYF
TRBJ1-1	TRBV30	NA	CASTGIGMNTEAFF
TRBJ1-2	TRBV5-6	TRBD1	CASSYGQGDGYTF
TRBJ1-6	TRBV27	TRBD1	CASRYSDRDNSPLHF
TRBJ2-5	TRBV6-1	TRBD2	CASSEIGGGIRETQYF
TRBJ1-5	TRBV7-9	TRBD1	CASSLSTGGRNQPQHF
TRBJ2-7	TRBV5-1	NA	CASSGGVTGEQYF
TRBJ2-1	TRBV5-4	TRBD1	CASSLEGALREQFF
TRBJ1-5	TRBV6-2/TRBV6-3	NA	CASSSFGQIQTNQPQHF
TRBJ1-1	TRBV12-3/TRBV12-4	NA	CASSQQGNTEAFF